This T cell receptor beta chain is drawn from a study of T cells in Graves' hyperthyroidism and ophthalmopathy. Study information: Prior to any treatment, at the point of initial diagnosis, peripheral blood was collected.

This clonotype was counted at least ten times. Its antigen is undetermined. Template material for amplifying TCR beta CDR3 regions consisted of RNA transcripts. The HTBI primer set was used in a first-round RT-PCR of the TCR CDR3. Using its own MiXCR run on the multiplex PCR reads, TCRdb lists one record per CDR3 protein. The table includes 220,000 or so distinct CDR3 sequences, roughly 15% detected once. Deletions cut 7 bases from V and 3 bases from J, with 19 bases between. CDR3 length equals 16 residues. Notes on the study in general: Appearing also in blood were most of the thyroid clonotypes expanded above 0.001. Stable hyperthyroidism and ophthalmopathy were separated using 13 V-J signatures.

Using more than 7.5 ml of fresh peripheral blood, PBMCs were prepared. This TCR derives from a young woman with Graves' ophthalmopathy. The chain combines TRBV12-3 or TRBV12-4 with TRBJ2-1; the D gene is possibly TRBD2 (5 bases). Sequences were obtained from blood. In DNA form, the CDR3 reads TGTGCCAGCACCCCCTTTCGTGGACTTCTCTACAATGAGCAGTTCTTC. It codes for CASTPFRGLLYNEQFF.